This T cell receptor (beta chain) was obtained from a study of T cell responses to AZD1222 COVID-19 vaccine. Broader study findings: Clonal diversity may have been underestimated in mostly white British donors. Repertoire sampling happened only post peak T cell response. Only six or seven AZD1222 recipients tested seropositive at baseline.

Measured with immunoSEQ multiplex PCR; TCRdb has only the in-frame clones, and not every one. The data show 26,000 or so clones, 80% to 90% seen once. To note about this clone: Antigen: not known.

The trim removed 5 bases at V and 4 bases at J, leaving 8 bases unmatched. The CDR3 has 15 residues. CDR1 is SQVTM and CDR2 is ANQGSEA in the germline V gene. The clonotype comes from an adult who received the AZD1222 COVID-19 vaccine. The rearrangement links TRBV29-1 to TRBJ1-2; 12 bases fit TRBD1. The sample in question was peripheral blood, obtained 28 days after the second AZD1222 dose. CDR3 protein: CSVKSGTGGGYGYTF. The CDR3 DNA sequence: TGCAGCGTTAAATCCGGGACAGGGGGCGGCTATGGCTACACCTTC. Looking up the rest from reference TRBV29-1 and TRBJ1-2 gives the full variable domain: SAVISQKPSRDICQRGTSLTIQCQVDSQVTMMFWYRQQPGQSLTLIATANQGSEATYESGFVIDKFPISRPNLTFSTLTVSNMSPEDSSIYLCSVKSGTGGGYGYTFGSGTRLTVV.